This TCR beta chain emerged from a study of tissue T cells after allogeneic stem cell transplantation. With regard to this clone: The listed genes are named as in mouse.

Here immunoSEQ multiplex PCR was the method, and the copy in TCRdb shows in-frame clones only, minus some. The sample gives 700 to 800 clones, over 50% of which show up once; roughly 7.5% is in the top ten. This clonotype was obtained from a female BALB/c mouse in good health. For this strain, the MHC haplotype corresponds to H2-d. Sequencing used gut tissue.

CDR3 region: CASSAGNQAPLF. The CDR3 bases that were read are TGTGCCAGCAGTGCAGGCAACCAGGCTCCGCTT. This chain links TRBV13-3 with TRBJ1-5; D is unresolved. Coverage ceases 1 residue before the CDR3 finishes, and the germline J gene fills in the end. CDR1 is NNHDY and CDR2 is SYVADS in the germline V gene. The CDR3 runs to 12 residues. Between the trimmed V and J ends, which lost 3 bases and 3 bases, there was a span of 4 bases.